Listed here are 21 T cell receptor beta chains from one sample, sequenced in a study of blood T cell repertoires in COVID-19. Sequenced by immunoSEQ multiplex PCR; TCRdb stores in-frame clones only, minus some. Seen here are 120,000 to 150,000 clones, around 83% observed once, and the top ten hold about 5.8%. Source material: PBMCs or T cells enriched from blood (not recorded which). These receptors were obtained from a woman between 50 and 59 years old who had been exposed to COVID-19.

J is TRBJ2-3 and V is TRBV12-3 or TRBV12-4, with a possible D match to TRBD1 (5 bases). The V end lost 6 bases, the J end lost 5 bases, and 6 bases lay between the germline ends. The CDR3 has 11 amino acids. Here the CDR3 DNA reads TGTGCCAGCAGAACAGGAGATACGCAGTATTTT. Its translation: CASRTGDTQYF.

The chain links TRBV30 to TRBJ1-3, with 9 bases that match TRBD1. J gave up 4 bases and V 7 bases, and 5 bases lay outside the gene matches. Germline assignment: CDR1 GTSNPN and CDR2 SVGIG (reference sequence). The CDR3 is 13 residues long. The CDR3 DNA reads as TGTGCCTTACAGGGGGCGCGGGGAAACACCATATATTTT. Protein product: CALQGARGNTIYF.

V is TRBV19 and J is TRBJ2-5; 8 bases map to TRBD1. V trimming: 5 bases; J trimming: 6 bases; junction bases outside the gene matches: 14. The CDR3 consists of 16 residues. Per the germline V gene, CDR1 is LNHDA and CDR2 is SQIVND (reference sequence). The CDR3 is CASSAMGGQGWKTQYF. The CDR3 nucleotides are TGTGCCAGTAGTGCTATGGGTGGACAGGGCTGGAAGACCCAGTACTTC.

With respect to this clone: Other DNA sequences from this sample encode an identical CDR3 as well. The J gene is TRBJ1-1, the V gene TRBV7-2; maybe TRBD1 (5 bases). Germline lookup yields CDR1 SGHTA and CDR2 FQGNSA. V lost 3 bases and J lost 5, with 13 bases in between. The CDR3 runs to 14 residues. CDR3 nucleotides: TGTGCCAGCAGCTTCGATGGGAGGGGTACTGAAGCTTTCTTT. It encodes CASSFDGRGTEAFF.

The rearrangement uses TRBV5-1 and TRBJ1-5; 8 nucleotides match TRBD1. The CDR3 is 13 residues long. From germline, CDR1 is SGHRS and CDR2 YFSETQ. J lost 4 bases, V lost 5 bases, and 2 bases had no gene match. DNA of the CDR3: TGCGCCAGCAGGACAGGGGAGAATCAGCCCCAGCATTTT. This sequence encodes CASRTGENQPQHF.

The chain combines TRBV30 with TRBJ1-5; 8 bases line up with TRBD1. Germline loops: CDR1 GTSNPN, CDR2 SVGIG (reference sequence). The CDR3 has 18 amino acids. Unmatched junction bases numbered 14, after V lost 1 base and J lost 3 bases. This CDR3 is CAWSARAAGQALNQPQHF. The CDR3, as DNA: TGTGCCTGGAGTGCGCGGGCTGCGGGACAGGCACTCAATCAGCCCCAGCATTTT.

The chain has TRBV25-1 and TRBJ2-1; 7 positions agree with TRBD2. V gave up 4 bases and J gave up 6 bases; unmatched junction bases: 6. From germline, CDR1 is MGHDK and CDR2 SYGVNS. The CDR3 extends over 14 amino acids. Written as DNA, the CDR3 is TGTGCCAGCAGTGGGACTAGTGGGGGCAATGAGCAGTTCTTC. Translating it yields CASSGTSGGNEQFF.

This chain connects TRBV10-2 to TRBJ2-1; 11 bases align to TRBD2. Germline values: CDR1 WSHSY, CDR2 SAAADI. The ends lost 6 bases at V and 3 bases at J; junction bases unmatched: 10. The CDR3 has 17 amino acids. This CDR3 is CASRPGTSGFLYNEQFF. The DNA of the CDR3 is TGCGCCAGCAGGCCCGGGACTAGCGGTTTCCTCTACAATGAGCAGTTCTTC.

V gene TRBV18 combines with J gene TRBJ2-5; TRBD2 matches 12 bases. The CDR3 loop spans 16 amino acids. Losses at the gene ends were 5 bases for V and 3 bases for J; bases not matched to a gene: 7. Germline V lookup: CDR1 KGHSH, CDR2 LQKENI. The CDR3 region is CASSKGLAGEKETQYF. The CDR3 nucleotides read TGTGCCAGCTCAAAGGGACTAGCGGGCGAGAAAGAGACCCAGTACTTC.

The V call is TRBV27, the J call TRBJ2-3; 10 bases align to TRBD2. Germline CDR1 MNHEY, CDR2 SMNVEV (reference sequence). This CDR3 contains 15 residues. V was clipped by 5 bases and J by 2 bases; unmatched bases: 4. The CDR3 nucleotides read TGTGCCAGCAGTCTAGCGGGAGCGAACACAGATACGCAGTATTTT. It specifies CASSLAGANTDTQYF.

The chain combines TRBV6-5 with TRBJ2-7; possibly TRBD2 for D (6 bases). Trimming stripped 5 bases from V and 6 bases from J, with 17 bases between. CDR1 is MNHEY and CDR2 is SVGAGI in the germline V gene. The CDR3 runs to 14 residues. For the CDR3, the DNA is TGTGCCAGCAGTCCCACCGGGACTCGCGCCGAGCAGTACTTC. This codes for CASSPTGTRAEQYF.

The chain employs TRBV2 and TRBJ1-1, with a possible D match to TRBD1 (5 bases). Germline loops: CDR1 SNHLY, CDR2 FYNNEI. Trimming shortened V by 7 bases and J by 1 base, and 16 bases separated the two germline ends. The CDR3 covers 15 residues. The CDR3, as DNA: TGTGCCAGCAAGATAGGGCTGGGGCAGAACACTGAAGCTTTCTTT. This codes for CASKIGLGQNTEAFF.

The CDR3 is CAISDPAGGLETQYF. The CDR3, as DNA: TGTGCCATCAGTGACCCAGCGGGGGGGCTCGAGACCCAGTACTTC. This chain joins TRBV10-3 and TRBJ2-5; 10 positions agree with TRBD2. Unmatched junction bases numbered 6, after V lost 3 bases and J lost 5 bases. Germline CDR1 and CDR2: ENHRY and SYGVKD. The CDR3 is 15 residues long.

A few counts support this clone. V and J are TRBV18 and TRBJ2-1; D remains unclear. Per germline, CDR1 KGHSH and CDR2 LQKENI. The CDR3 has 16 amino acids. Trimming shortened V by 1 base and J by 5 bases, and 15 bases separated the two germline ends. CDR3 DNA sequence: TGTGCCAGCTCACCACTCCGGGTGCTTTCCGACAATGAGCAGTTCTTC. This codes for CASSPLRVLSDNEQFF.

For this clone: The same CDR3 arises from other DNA sequences in this sample as well. The chain couples TRBV7-2 to TRBJ2-5; the D is unclear. Germline CDR1 is SGHTA and CDR2 is FQGNSA. The CDR3 has 13 amino acids. The ends were cut back, 0 bases at V and 2 bases at J, with 4 bases in the middle. As DNA, the CDR3 is TGTGCCAGCAGCTTAGCCAGGCAAGAGACCCAGTACTTC. Its translation: CASSLARQETQYF.

This clone was detected a few times. The V and J genes are TRBV9 and TRBJ1-6; the D is unclear. The CDR3 sequence is 14 residues long. The V end lost 7 bases, the J end lost 4 bases, and 12 bases lay between the germline ends. Germline V CDR1 and CDR2: SGDLS, YYNGEE. CDR3 amino acids: CASGSGLYNSPLHF. As DNA, the CDR3 is TGTGCCAGCGGGTCAGGATTGTATAATTCACCCCTCCACTTT.

The V and J genes are TRBV28 and TRBJ1-1; tentatively, D is TRBD1 (5 bases). CDR1 and CDR2 (germline): MDHEN, SYDVKM. The CDR3 runs 11 residues. V shed 4 bases and J shed 11 bases, with 11 bases lying between them. CDR3 in DNA: TGTGCCAGCAGTTCAGGGTATATGGCTTTCTTT. Its translation is CASSSGYMAFF. The variable domain in full, completed from reference TRBV28 and TRBJ1-1, reads DVKVTQSSRYLVKRTGEKVFLECVQDMDHENMFWYRQDPGLGLRLIYFSYDVKMKEKGDIPEGYSVSREKKERFSLILESASTNQTSMYLCASSSGYMAFFGQGTRLTVV.

This clone was counted once. The DNA of the CDR3 is TGTGCCTTACTAGCGGGAGGGCCCACCGGGGAGCTGTTTTTT. Protein: CALLAGGPTGELFF. This chain joins TRBV30 and TRBJ2-2, with 13 bases lining up with TRBD2. CDR1 and CDR2 (germline): GTSNPN, SVGIG (reference sequence). J gave up 4 bases and V 7 bases, and 3 bases lay outside the gene matches. The length of the CDR3 is 14 residues.

This clone appeared a few times. V and J are TRBV7-8 and TRBJ2-1; perhaps TRBD2 as D (5 bases). Between the trimmed V and J ends, which lost 5 bases and 1 base, there was a span of 18 bases. Germline V gene data show CDR1 as SGHVS and CDR2 as FQNEAQ. The CDR3 loop spans 17 amino acids. CDR3 nucleotides: TGTGCCAGCAGCCCAAGTTTGAGGGAGATGTCCTACAATGAGCAGTTCTTC. Translating gives CASSPSLREMSYNEQFF.

This clone came up once. The gene calls are TRBV5-4 and TRBJ2-5; tentatively, D is TRBD1 (5 bases). This CDR3 contains 13 residues. Germline V gives CDR1 SGHNT, CDR2 YYREEE (reference sequence). V lost 0 bases and J lost 5, with 8 bases in between. The CDR3 is CASSLGGGETQYF. DNA of the CDR3: TGTGCCAGCAGCTTGGGGGGCGGTGAGACCCAGTACTTC.

V and J are TRBV5-5 and TRBJ1-5; 10 bases are a match to TRBD1. The V segment lost 4 bases and the J segment 5 bases; nucleotides outside the gene matches: 0. CDR1 is SGHKS, CDR2 YYEKEE, per germline (reference sequence). The CDR3 sequence is 13 residues long. CDR3 nucleotides: TGTGCCAGCAGCGGGACAGGGGATCAGCCCCAGCATTTT. Translation: CASSGTGDQPQHF.